Sequencing of this T cell receptor (beta chain) was carried out in a study of cytomegalovirus exposure and HLA in healthy donors. Study as a whole: Out of about 190 million T cells, an earlier analysis found some 110 million unique TCR beta sequences in total. Researchers found that 81% of 398 genotyped donors fell within the Caucasian-associated ancestry cluster. Notes on the study in general: Donors were assumed by presence/absence analyses to have roughly uniform sequencing depth.

Per germline, CDR1 SGDLS and CDR2 YYNGEE. The V end was cut by 2 bases, the J end by 0 bases, with 6 bases between. The CDR3 is 14 amino acids. 13 Jbeta primers and 60 Vbeta primers were used for the PCR. In the original workflow: It was a later analysis that counted about 80 million unique TCR beta chains, of which 8.5 million to 12 million were shared. Method: immunoSEQ multiplex PCR; TCRdb's copy keeps in-frame clones and lacks some. V and J calls and clone size are copied from that table; D and trimming were computed from the DNA. Seen here are about 97,000 clones, approximately 85% observed once, and the top ten hold about 5%. As to this clone: Its antigen is not identified.

This receptor was obtained from a man aged 40-49 years in good health and CMV-seropositive. Source material: PBMCs. V gene TRBV9 combines with J gene TRBJ1-3, with D unclear. This CDR3 is CASSVSLSGNTIYF. For the CDR3, the DNA is TGTGCCAGCAGCGTGTCCCTCTCTGGAAACACCATATATTTT.